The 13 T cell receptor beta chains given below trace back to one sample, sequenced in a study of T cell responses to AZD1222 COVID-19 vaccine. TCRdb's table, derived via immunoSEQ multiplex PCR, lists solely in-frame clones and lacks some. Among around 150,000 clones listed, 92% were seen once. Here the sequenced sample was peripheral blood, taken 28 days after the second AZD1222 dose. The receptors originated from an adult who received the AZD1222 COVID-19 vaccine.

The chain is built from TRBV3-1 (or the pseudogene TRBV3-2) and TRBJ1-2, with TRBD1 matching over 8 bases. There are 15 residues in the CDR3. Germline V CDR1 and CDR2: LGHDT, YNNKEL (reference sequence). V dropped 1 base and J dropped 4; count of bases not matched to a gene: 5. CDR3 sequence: CASSQGTGQGYGYTF. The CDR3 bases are TGTGCCAGCAGCCAAGGGACAGGACAGGGCTATGGCTACACCTTC.

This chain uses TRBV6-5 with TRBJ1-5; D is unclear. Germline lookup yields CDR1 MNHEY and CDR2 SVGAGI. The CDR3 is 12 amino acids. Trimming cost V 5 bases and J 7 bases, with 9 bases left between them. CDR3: CASSRPQQPQHF. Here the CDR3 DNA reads TGTGCCAGCAGTCGCCCGCAGCAGCCCCAGCATTTT.

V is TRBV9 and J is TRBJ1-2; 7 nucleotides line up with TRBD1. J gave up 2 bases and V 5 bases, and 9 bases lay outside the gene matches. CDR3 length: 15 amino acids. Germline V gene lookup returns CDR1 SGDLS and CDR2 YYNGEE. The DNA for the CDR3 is TGTGCCAGCAGTTTACAGGGGAGGAGGAACTATGGCTACACCTTC. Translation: CASSLQGRRNYGYTF.

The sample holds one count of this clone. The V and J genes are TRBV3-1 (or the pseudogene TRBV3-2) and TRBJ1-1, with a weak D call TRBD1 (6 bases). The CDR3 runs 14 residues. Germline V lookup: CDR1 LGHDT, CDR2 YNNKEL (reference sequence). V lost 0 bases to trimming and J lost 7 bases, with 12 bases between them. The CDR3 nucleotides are TGTGCCAGCAGCCAAGAGGGGGCCCGAAATGAAGCTTTCTTT. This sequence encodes CASSQEGARNEAFF.

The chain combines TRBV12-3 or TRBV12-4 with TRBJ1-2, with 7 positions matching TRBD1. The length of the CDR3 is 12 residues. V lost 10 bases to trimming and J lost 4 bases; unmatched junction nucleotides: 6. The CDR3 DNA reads TGTGCCACCACGACAGGGATCTATGGCTACACCTTC. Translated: CATTTGIYGYTF.

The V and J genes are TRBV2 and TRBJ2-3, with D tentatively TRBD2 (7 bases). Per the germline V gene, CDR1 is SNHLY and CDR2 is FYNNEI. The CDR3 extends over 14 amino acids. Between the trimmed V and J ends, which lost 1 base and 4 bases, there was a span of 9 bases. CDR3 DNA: TGTGCCAGCAGTGAAGGCGGGGGCCCAGATACGCAGTATTTT. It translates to CASSEGGGPDTQYF. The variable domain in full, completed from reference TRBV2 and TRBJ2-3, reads EPEVTQTPSHQVTQMGQEVILRCVPISNHLYFYWYRQILGQKVEFLVSFYNNEISEKSEIFDDQFSVERPDGSNFTLKIRSTKLEDSAMYFCASSEGGGPDTQYFGPGTRLTVL.

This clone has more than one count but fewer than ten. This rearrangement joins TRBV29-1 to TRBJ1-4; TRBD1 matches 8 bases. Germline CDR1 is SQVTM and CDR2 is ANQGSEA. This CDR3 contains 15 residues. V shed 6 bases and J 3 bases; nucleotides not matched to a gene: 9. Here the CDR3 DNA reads TGCAGCGTCCGCCCTGGACAGGGTCCTAATGAAAAACTGTTTTTT. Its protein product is CSVRPGQGPNEKLFF.

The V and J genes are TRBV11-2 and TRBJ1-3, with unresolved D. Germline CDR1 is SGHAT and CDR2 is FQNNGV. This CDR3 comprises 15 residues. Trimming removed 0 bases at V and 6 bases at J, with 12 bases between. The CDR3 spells CASSLDPSAPNTIYF. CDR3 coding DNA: TGTGCCAGCAGCTTAGATCCTTCGGCTCCAAACACCATATATTTT.

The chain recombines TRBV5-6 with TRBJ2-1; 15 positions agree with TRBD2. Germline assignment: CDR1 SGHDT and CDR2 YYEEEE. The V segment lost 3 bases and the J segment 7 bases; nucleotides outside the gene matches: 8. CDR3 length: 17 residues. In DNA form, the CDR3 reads TGTGCCAGCAGCTCCGGACTAGCGGGGGGGCCATTTAATGAGCAGTTCTTC. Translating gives CASSSGLAGGPFNEQFF.

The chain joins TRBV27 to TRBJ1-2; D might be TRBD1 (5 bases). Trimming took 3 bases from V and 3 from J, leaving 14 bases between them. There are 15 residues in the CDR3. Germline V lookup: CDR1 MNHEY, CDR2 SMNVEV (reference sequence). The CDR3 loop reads CASSFSTESYYGYTF. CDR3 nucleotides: TGTGCCAGCAGTTTTTCGACAGAAAGTTACTATGGCTACACCTTC.

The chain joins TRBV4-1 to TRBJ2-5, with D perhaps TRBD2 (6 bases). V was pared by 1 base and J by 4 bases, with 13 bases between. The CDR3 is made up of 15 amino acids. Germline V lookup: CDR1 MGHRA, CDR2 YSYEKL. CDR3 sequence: CASSQGTSIGETQYF. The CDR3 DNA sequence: TGCGCCAGCAGCCAAGGAACTAGCATTGGAGAGACCCAGTACTTC.

In DNA form, the CDR3 reads TGCGCCAGCAGCTTAGGAGGGGGAACTGAAGCTTTCTTT. This translates into CASSLGGGTEAFF. The rearrangement uses TRBV5-1 and TRBJ1-1; possibly TRBD1 for D (6 bases). The V end was cut by 2 bases, the J end by 5 bases, with 10 bases between. Germline values: CDR1 SGHRS, CDR2 YFSETQ. The CDR3 runs 13 residues.

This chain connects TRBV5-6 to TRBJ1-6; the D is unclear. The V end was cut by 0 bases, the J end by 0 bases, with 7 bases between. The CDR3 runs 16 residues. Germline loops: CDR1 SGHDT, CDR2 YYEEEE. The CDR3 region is CASSLGESSYNSPLHF. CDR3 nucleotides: TGTGCCAGCAGCTTGGGGGAGAGCTCCTATAATTCACCCCTCCACTTT.